This T cell receptor beta chain was recovered during a study of vaccination effects on CD4 cells after COVID-19. This clone was picked up a small number of times. Its target is unknown. The repertoire was sequenced with immunoSEQ multiplex PCR; TCRdb's copy has only in-frame clones and lacks some. Of roughly 45,000 clones listed, roughly 79% were seen once; the top ten hold about 10%. Expansion of antigen-specific CD4+ T cells with viral peptide pools was carried out by the ViraFEST assay before sequencing. It was after more than nine days of culture that CD4+ T cells were isolated. Nobody among the vaccine recipients had prior SARS-CoV-2 infection (nucleocapsid antibodies were negative). Sequenced material: CD4+ T cells from PBMCs cultured with SARS-CoV-2 spike peptides, taken before COVID-19 vaccination. The clonotype originates from a human donor who received a COVID-19 vaccine.

Here the CDR3 DNA reads TGTGCCAGCAGTGAAGATCTCGGAAACACTGAAGCTTTCTTT. It encodes CASSEDLGNTEAFF. The J gene is TRBJ1-1, the V gene TRBV6-1; D remains unclear. The CDR3 sequence is 14 residues long. Trimming pared 1 base from V and 2 bases from J, leaving 8 bases between. CDR1 is MNHNS, CDR2 SASEGT, per germline.